This T cell receptor beta chain originates from a study of T cells after yellow fever vaccination. Whole-study context: Fractions of low cell number were prepared using SMART-Seq v4 Ultra Low Input.

5'RACE template switching generated TCR cDNA, adding a universal primer site and UMIs. TCRdb analysed the 5' RACE reads with MiXCR anew, one entry per CDR3 protein. The sample comprises a few hundred thousand distinct CDR3 sequences, roughly 8.7% of which are singletons, and about 3% rests with the top ten. The CDR3 has 12 amino acids. V was pared by 6 bases and J by 8 bases, with 6 bases of the junction left unmatched. Germline V CDR1 and CDR2: LGHDT, YNNKEL (reference sequence). Notes on the study in general: Most primary-vaccination clones reappeared after the booster (less than 98% CD4, 75% to 90% CD8). A weaker but faster secondary response was observed, peaking on day 5 versus 15.

This clonotype was seen a handful of times. The antigen is not known. The source material was CD4+ T cells sorted from PBMCs, sampled 5 days after the yellow fever booster vaccination. The clonotype was recovered from a man aged 18 to 29 who received the YFV17D yellow fever vaccine. This chain uses TRBV3-1 with TRBJ1-2; TRBD1 agrees at 7 bases. The CDR3 region is CASRQGSRGYTF. The CDR3 DNA is TGTGCCAGCAGACAGGGGTCGCGGGGCTACACCTTC.